This TCR beta chain was captured by sequencing in a study of T-cell reconstitution after alpha-beta-depleted transplantation in children. Library preparation (for TCRbeta) was performed with unique molecular identifiers. MiXCR, run by TCRdb on the PCR reads, gives a single entry per CDR3 protein. Among about 340,000 distinct CDR3 sequences listed, about an eighth were seen once. The V gene end was trimmed by 2 bases and the J gene end by 7 bases; junction bases not matched to a gene: 5. This CDR3 is built from 14 residues. Looked up from germline, CDR1 is SGHDN and CDR2 is FVKESK. Sequences were derived from PBMCs, sampled from the stem cell graft. The chain has TRBV14 and TRBJ2-1; TRBD2 aligns across 7 bases. The source is a human donor who donated a stem cell graft to a child with Fanconi anemia. The CDR3 DNA is TGTGCCAGCAGCCAAAGTTTCGGGGGGAATGAGCAGTTCTTC. The encoded protein is CASSQSFGGNEQFF.